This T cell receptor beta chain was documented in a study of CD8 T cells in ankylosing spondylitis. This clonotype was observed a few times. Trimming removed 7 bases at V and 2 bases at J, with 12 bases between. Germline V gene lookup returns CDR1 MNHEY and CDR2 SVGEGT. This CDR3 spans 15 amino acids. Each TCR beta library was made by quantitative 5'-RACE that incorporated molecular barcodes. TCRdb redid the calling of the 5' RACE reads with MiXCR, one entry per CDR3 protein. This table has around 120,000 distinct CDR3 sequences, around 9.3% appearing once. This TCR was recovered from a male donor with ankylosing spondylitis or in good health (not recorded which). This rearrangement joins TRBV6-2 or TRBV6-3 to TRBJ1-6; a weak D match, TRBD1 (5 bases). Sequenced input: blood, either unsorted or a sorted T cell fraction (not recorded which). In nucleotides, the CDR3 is TGTGCCAGCACGAACGGGGGAACCTATAATTCACCCCTCCACTTT. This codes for CASTNGGTYNSPLHF.